This entry lists 24 T cell receptor beta chains sequenced from one sample in a study of shared T cell receptors in the human thymus. Here immunoSEQ multiplex PCR was the method, and the copy in TCRdb shows in-frame clones only, minus some. The table records some 720,000 clones, 88% of them present only once. This same sample was also part of a study on human thymus T cells.

Sequenced sample: thymocytes. These receptors all come from a boy under two years old with a congenital heart defect.

This rearrangement joins TRBV28 to TRBJ2-3; 9 nucleotides agree with TRBD2. This CDR3 region has 17 residues. With V trimmed by 4 bases and J by 6 bases, 14 bases remained unmatched. Germline loops: CDR1 MDHEN, CDR2 SYDVKM. The CDR3 is CASSSPRFSGRGDTQYF. DNA for the CDR3: TGTGCCAGCAGTTCCCCCCGCTTTAGCGGGAGAGGCGATACGCAGTATTTT.

This clone was observed a few times. The chain joins TRBV25-1 to TRBJ2-5; the match to TRBD2 covers 8 bases. With 4 bases clipped from V and 5 bases from J, the junction kept 9 bases outside the gene matches. This CDR3 comprises 15 residues. Germline V gives CDR1 MGHDK, CDR2 SYGVNS. The CDR3 DNA is TGTGCCAGCAGTGGTAAGCGGGAGAGGACCGAGACCCAGTACTTC. This translates into CASSGKRERTETQYF.

This chain links TRBV4-2 with TRBJ1-5; 7 bases are shared with TRBD1. The V and J ends lost 0 bases and 7 bases, in that order; junction bases with no gene match: 15. The CDR3 contains 18 residues. The V gene's germline CDR1 is LGHNA and CDR2 YNFKEQ. The CDR3 coding sequence is TGTGCCAGCAGCCAAGAGGGTGGGATCCGACAGGGCGGGCAGCCCCAGCATTTT. Protein: CASSQEGGIRQGGQPQHF.

The J gene is TRBJ2-7, the V gene TRBV6-5, with D perhaps matching TRBD2 (5 bases). Germline CDR1 reads MNHEY; CDR2 reads SVGAGI. With 5 bases removed from V and 0 bases from J, the gap between germline ends came to 8 bases. CDR3 size: 13 residues. The DNA of the CDR3 is TGTGCCAGCAGTGCCCGGGACTCCTACGAGCAGTACTTC. Protein: CASSARDSYEQYF.

This clone was picked up a small number of times. V and J are TRBV19 and TRBJ1-2, with unresolved D. The CDR3 extends over 9 amino acids. The V gene lost 6 bases and the J gene lost 10 bases, with 6 bases spanning the gap. The germline V gene encodes CDR1 LNHDA and CDR2 SQIVND (reference sequence). CDR3 DNA: TGTGCCAGTAGGGAGCCCTACACCTTC. Translated: CASREPYTF.

The chain recombines TRBV27 with TRBJ2-7; 9 bases match TRBD1. The CDR3 has 15 amino acids. The V gene's germline CDR1 is MNHEY and CDR2 SMNVEV (reference sequence). Losses at the gene ends were 3 bases for V and 2 bases for J; bases not matched to a gene: 5. The CDR3 nucleotides read TGTGCCAGCAGTTTCGGGACAGGGCCTCCCTACGAGCAGTACTTC. Translated: CASSFGTGPPYEQYF.

This sequence joins TRBV25-1 and TRBJ2-5; 14 nucleotides line up with TRBD2. The CDR3 is 16 amino acids. V lost 0 bases to trimming and J lost 4 bases; unmatched junction nucleotides: 1. Germline V lookup: CDR1 MGHDK, CDR2 SYGVNS. The CDR3 spells CASSEYGTSGRETQYF. Written as DNA, the CDR3 is TGTGCCAGCAGTGAATATGGGACTAGCGGGAGAGAGACCCAGTACTTC.

This chain uses TRBV20-1 with TRBJ2-7; D unresolved. The CDR3 covers 11 residues. V was cut by 5 bases and J by 3 bases, with 8 bases left in between. Per the germline V gene, CDR1 is DFQATT and CDR2 is SNEGSKA (reference sequence). Here the CDR3 DNA reads TGCAGTGCTTACCCTAGCTACGAGCAGTACTTC. It codes for CSAYPSYEQYF.

To note about this clone: Germline is not matched at one junction end, which may reflect a read error. The genes are TRBV7-7 and TRBJ2-1, with TRBD2 matching 8 bases. The germline gives CDR1 SSHAT, CDR2 FNYEAQ (reference sequence). CDR3 length: 16 residues. CDR3 in DNA: TGTGCTAGCAGTCCACCGGGACTAGGGGAACGCAATGAGCAGTTCTTC. Its translation is CASSPPGLGERNEQFF.

V is TRBV4-1 and J is TRBJ2-7; 11 bases align to TRBD2. The CDR3 extends over 16 amino acids. The J segment lost 4 bases and the V segment lost 0 bases, leaving 5 bases of the junction unmatched. CDR1 MGHRA and CDR2 YSYEKL come from the germline V gene. The CDR3 DNA reads TGCGCCAGCAGCCAAGACATCCTAGCGGGAGGATACGAGCAGTACTTC. It codes for CASSQDILAGGYEQYF.

The chain uses TRBV28 and TRBJ1-1, with D maybe TRBD1 (5 bases). The V and J ends lost 10 bases and 1 base respectively, with 13 bases between them. The CDR3 sequence is 13 residues long. CDR1 and CDR2 (germline): MDHEN, SYDVKM. The CDR3 DNA is TGTGCCATCGGGGGTTGGGGGAACACTGAAGCTTTCTTT. Translating it yields CAIGGWGNTEAFF.

The count of this clone is one. This chain links TRBV25-1 with TRBJ1-4; D uncertain. Per germline, CDR1 MGHDK and CDR2 SYGVNS. The length of the CDR3 is 16 residues. The V gene lost 4 bases and the J gene lost 0 bases, with 12 bases spanning the gap. The CDR3 is CASSAPPRATNEKLFF. The CDR3 DNA reads as TGTGCCAGCAGTGCCCCCCCCCGTGCAACTAATGAAAAACTGTTTTTT.

V is TRBV19 and J is TRBJ2-3; tentatively, D is TRBD1 (5 bases). CDR1 and CDR2 (germline): LNHDA, SQIVND (reference sequence). Trimming removed 7 bases from V and 1 base from J, with 12 bases in between. The CDR3 length is 14 residues. The CDR3 loop reads CASKSDMGTDTQYF. CDR3 bases: TGTGCCAGTAAGTCGGACATGGGCACAGATACGCAGTATTTT.

V usage is TRBV15 and J usage is TRBJ2-7, with a tentative D call TRBD1 (5 bases). Between the trimmed V and J ends, which lost 3 bases and 1 base, there was a span of 10 bases. The germline V gene encodes CDR1 LNHNV and CDR2 YYDKDF (reference sequence). The CDR3 sequence is 14 residues long. The DNA of the CDR3 is TGTGCCACCAGCAGGACAGCCCTATCCTACGAGCAGTACTTC. Translation gives CATSRTALSYEQYF.

This rearrangement joins TRBV10-1 to TRBJ2-1; D is unresolved. Germline lookup yields CDR1 WNHNN and CDR2 SYGVQD (reference sequence). Trimming took 0 bases from V and 6 from J, leaving 12 bases between them. This CDR3 is built from 15 residues. Written as DNA, the CDR3 is TGCGCCAGCAGTGAGTCGGCTAGATCGGGCAATGAGCAGTTCTTC. It encodes CASSESARSGNEQFF.

V gene TRBV14 combines with J gene TRBJ2-7; 13 nucleotides match TRBD2. J was trimmed by 2 bases and V by 3 bases; bases with no gene match: 7. Germline V gene data show CDR1 as SGHDN and CDR2 as FVKESK. The CDR3 sequence is 17 residues long. This CDR3 is CASSHRTSGSFTYEQYF. The DNA for the CDR3 is TGTGCCAGCAGCCACCGGACTAGCGGGAGTTTTACCTACGAGCAGTACTTC.

The V gene is TRBV5-6, the J gene TRBJ2-5, with TRBD2 identical over 7 bases. This CDR3 spans 19 amino acids. The germline CDR1 and CDR2 sequences are SGHDT and YYEEEE. J lost 0 bases, V lost 6 bases, and 20 bases had no gene match. Here the CDR3 reads CASNLGGSLVGGYQETQYF. CDR3 in DNA: TGTGCCAGCAACCTCGGAGGGTCACTCGTGGGAGGGTACCAAGAGACCCAGTACTTC.

This chain connects TRBV6-4 to TRBJ2-7; 10 bases are shared with TRBD2. There are 14 residues in the CDR3. With V trimmed by 3 bases and J by 6 bases, 5 bases remained unmatched. Germline V gene sequence: CDR1 MRHNA, CDR2 SNTAGT. CDR3 bases: TGTGCCAGCAGTGAGCTAGCGGGAGAGGGCGAGCAGTACTTC. This codes for CASSELAGEGEQYF.

The chain recombines TRBV27 with TRBJ2-1, with TRBD2 matching over 16 bases. The V gene end was trimmed by 5 bases and the J gene end by 8 bases; junction bases not matched to a gene: 12. Germline CDR1 and CDR2: MNHEY and SMNVEV (reference sequence). This CDR3 has 18 amino acids. The CDR3 coding sequence is TGTGCCAGCAGTCCCTCCGGGACTAGCGGGAGGGCCATATATGAGCAGTTCTTC. The encoded protein is CASSPSGTSGRAIYEQFF.

This clone has more than one count but fewer than ten. The V gene is TRBV19, the J gene TRBJ1-2; 9 nucleotides line up with TRBD1. This CDR3 is 18 amino acids long. The V gene end was trimmed by 7 bases and the J gene end by 0 bases; junction bases not matched to a gene: 15. Per germline, CDR1 LNHDA and CDR2 SQIVND (reference sequence). The CDR3 DNA reads TGTGCCAGTACCCCAATCTGGGACAGGGAAGTTTCTAACTATGGCTACACCTTC. Translating it yields CASTPIWDREVSNYGYTF.

The V gene is TRBV14, the J gene TRBJ2-2; 8 nucleotides align to TRBD1. J gave up 5 bases and V 1 base, and 9 bases lay outside the gene matches. The germline V gene has CDR1 SGHDN and CDR2 FVKESK. CDR3 length: 17 amino acids. CDR3 protein: CASSQVPNTGGTGELFF. The DNA of the CDR3 is TGTGCCAGCAGCCAAGTCCCGAACACAGGGGGGACCGGGGAGCTGTTTTTT.

This chain links TRBV5-6 with TRBJ2-5; 8 bases map to TRBD2. Germline CDR1 SGHDT, CDR2 YYEEEE. Trimming at V came to 2 bases and at J to 6 bases, leaving 12 bases not matched to a gene. CDR3 size: 16 residues. In DNA form, the CDR3 reads TGTGCCAGCAGCTTCAAAAGCGGGAGAGGTAAAAAGACCCAGTACTTC. Encoded protein: CASSFKSGRGKKTQYF.

The chain has TRBV11-3 and TRBJ2-4, with a weak D call TRBD2 (6 bases). In germline, CDR1 is SGHNT, CDR2 YENEEA. The V end lost 0 bases, the J end lost 8 bases, and 23 bases lay between the germline ends. This CDR3 has 18 residues. CDR3 nucleotide sequence: TGTGCCAGCAGCTTAGAGGGTGGGCGGGGTAGGATGGTTGACATTCAGTACTTC. It translates to CASSLEGGRGRMVDIQYF.

This clone has a handful of counts. The chain employs TRBV7-9 and TRBJ1-2, with 9 bases fitting TRBD1. Trimming took 0 bases from V and 0 from J; bases not matched to a gene: 2. The CDR3 runs 16 residues. CDR1 is SEHNR, CDR2 FQNEAQ, per germline (reference sequence). CDR3 coding DNA: TGTGCCAGCAGCTTAGCGACAGGGGGAGCTAACTATGGCTACACCTTC. Translating it yields CASSLATGGANYGYTF.